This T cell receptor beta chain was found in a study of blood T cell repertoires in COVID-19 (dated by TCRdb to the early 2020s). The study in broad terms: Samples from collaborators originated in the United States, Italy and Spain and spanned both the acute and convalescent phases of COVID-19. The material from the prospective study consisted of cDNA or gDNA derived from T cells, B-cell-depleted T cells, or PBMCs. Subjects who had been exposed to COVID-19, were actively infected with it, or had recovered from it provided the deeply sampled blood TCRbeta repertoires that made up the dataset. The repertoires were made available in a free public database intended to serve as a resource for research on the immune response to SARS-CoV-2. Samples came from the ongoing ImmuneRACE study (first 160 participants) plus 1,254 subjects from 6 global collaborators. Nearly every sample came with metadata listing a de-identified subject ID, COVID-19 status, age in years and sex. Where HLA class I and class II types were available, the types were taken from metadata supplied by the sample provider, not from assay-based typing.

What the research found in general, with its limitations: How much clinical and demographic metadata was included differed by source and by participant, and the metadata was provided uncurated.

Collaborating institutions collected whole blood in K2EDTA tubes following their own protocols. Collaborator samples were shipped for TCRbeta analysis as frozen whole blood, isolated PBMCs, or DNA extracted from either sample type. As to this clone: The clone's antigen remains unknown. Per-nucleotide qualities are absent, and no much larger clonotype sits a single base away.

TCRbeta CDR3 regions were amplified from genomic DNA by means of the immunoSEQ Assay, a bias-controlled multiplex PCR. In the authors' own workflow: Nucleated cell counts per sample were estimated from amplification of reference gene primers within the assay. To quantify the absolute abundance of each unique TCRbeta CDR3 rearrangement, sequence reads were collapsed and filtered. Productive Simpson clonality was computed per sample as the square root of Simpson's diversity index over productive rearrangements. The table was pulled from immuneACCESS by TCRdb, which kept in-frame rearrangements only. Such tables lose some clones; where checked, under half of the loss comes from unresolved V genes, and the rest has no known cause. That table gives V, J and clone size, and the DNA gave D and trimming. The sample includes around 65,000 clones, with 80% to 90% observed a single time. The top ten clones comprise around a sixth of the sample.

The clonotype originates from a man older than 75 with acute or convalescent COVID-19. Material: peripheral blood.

The DNA sequence is TGCGCCAGCAGGCTCTCAGGGCTAGGAGGCTACACCTTC. It translates to CASRLSGLGGYTF. This sequence uses TRBV4-1 and TRBJ1-2; TRBD1 is perhaps the D gene, given 5 matching bases. V is shortened by 6 bases, J by 8 bases, and the region joining them spans 16 bases. According to the germline V gene, CDR1 reads MGHRA and CDR2 reads YSYEKL. The CDR3, from cysteine to phenylalanine, totals 13 residues. The entry retains the CDR3 DNA only, 39 bases that are in frame from base 1.